This TCR beta chain came from a study of CXCR3-negative and CXCR3-positive naive CD8 T cells. General study results and limits: TRB CDR3s were more hydrophobic in CXCR3-positive than in CXCR3-negative naive cells.

In preparing the TRB cDNA libraries, 5' RACE with UMI labels was used. After re-calling the 5' RACE reads, TCRdb lists one entry per CDR3 protein, DNA absent. The table lists around 160,000 distinct CDR3 sequences. In the case of this clonotype: As yet, its antigen is unknown.

This CDR3 spans 13 amino acids. Germline values: CDR1 DFQATT, CDR2 SNEGSKA (reference sequence). The chain has TRBV20-1 and TRBJ2-7; TCRdb proposes TRBD2, but this gene call is untestable without DNA. Sequenced material: naive CXCR3+ CD8+ T cells from blood. Subset given: CD45RO-CCR7+CD27+CD95- naive CD8+ T cells expressing CXCR3 (TNR3+). The clonotype comes from a human donor in good health. Some clones in this sample may be carry-over from other donors' samples. The CDR3 region is CSALRGSGYEQYF.